This TCR beta chain was sequenced during a study of T cell responses to AZD1222 COVID-19 vaccine. Repertoires were generated with immunoSEQ multiplex PCR, while TCRdb's copy carries only in-frame clones and drops some. The table shows 150,000 or so clones, with roughly nine tenths occurring only once. In regard to this clone: What it binds is not known.

Germline CDR1 SGHDN, CDR2 FVKESK. Trimming shortened V by 0 bases and J by 8 bases, and 16 bases separated the two germline ends. The CDR3 extends over 15 amino acids. Study-level results: The study sampled repertoires only after the peak T cell response. Females made up more of the donors, who were largely white British, and clonal diversity may have come out too low.

The sequence was obtained from an adult in good health. Specimen: peripheral blood, collected on day 0 of MenACWY control vaccination. The chain has TRBV14 and TRBJ1-2; D perhaps matches TRBD1 (5 bases). The CDR3 region has the DNA TGTGCCAGCAGCCAAGATCAGGGACGTGGGAAAGGCTACACCTTC. Translated, it gives CASSQDQGRGKGYTF.